In this sample, the clone carrying this T cell receptor (beta chain) turned up a few times. Its specificity is unknown. This may be a read error, as it is one base from a much larger clone. This likely comes from a read error, as the CDR3 has no conserved phenylalanine or tryptophan at its end. The data were obtained in a study of Graves' ophthalmopathy and Graves' hyperthyroidism. Findings and caveats of the study: A 13-signature model separated ophthalmopathy from stable hyperthyroidism, reaching around 90% sensitivity and roughly 81% specificity cross-validated.

The junction had 5 bases not matched to a gene; V was cut back by 4 bases and J by 2 bases. The CDR3 is 14 amino acids. Germline CDR1 SQVTM, CDR2 ANQGSEA. Scientists amplified the TCR beta CDR3 regions from RNA transcripts. Second-round multiplex PCR followed a first-round RT-PCR using HTBI primers. Using its own MiXCR run on the multiplex PCR reads, TCRdb lists one record per CDR3 protein. The sample has about 590,000 distinct CDR3 sequences, just under 40% seen once. In this cohort, patients with other autoimmune diseases, uncontrolled infections, pregnancy or lactation were excluded. The chain carries TRBV29-1 and TRBJ2-5, with 9 bases fitting TRBD2. This TCR came from an adult man with Graves' hyperthyroidism. The specimen was peripheral blood or thyroid tissue (not recorded which). In DNA form, the CDR3 reads TGCAGCGTTGCTGGCGGGAGGGGTCAAGAGACCCAGTACCTC. Translating it yields CSVAGGRGQETQYL.